Listed here are 5 T cell receptor beta chains from one sample, sequenced in a study of blood T cells in healthy people across ages. Together with a sample-barcoded 5' primer, a J-beta primer mix was included in a second PCR lasting roughly 6 to 12 cycles. MiXCR, run by TCRdb on the 5' RACE reads, gives a single entry per CDR3 protein. The sample carries 1 million or so distinct CDR3 sequences, around 43% recorded once. Sequencing was performed on blood. The source is a woman aged 60-75 years in good health.

This clonotype has a handful of counts. The chain is built from TRBV4-1 and TRBJ2-1; 9 positions match TRBD2. This CDR3 region has 18 residues. The ends lost 1 base at V and 1 base at J; junction bases unmatched: 8. Germline V lookup: CDR1 MGHRA, CDR2 YSYEKL. In DNA form, the CDR3 reads TGCGCCAGCAGCCAAGGGATAGTAAGCGGGAGGTCCTACAATGAGCAGTTCTTC. It translates to CASSQGIVSGRSYNEQFF.

About this clonotype: One junction end does not reproduce the germline sequence, and a read error may be involved. V is TRBV6-6 and J is TRBJ2-2; D might be TRBD1 (7 bases). Germline lookup yields CDR1 MNHNY and CDR2 SVGAGI (reference sequence). The CDR3 is 14 amino acids. The CDR3 sequence: CAGGGTENTGELFF. For the CDR3, the DNA is TGTGCCGGCGGAGGGACAGAGAACACCGGGGAACTGTTTTTT.

This clonotype was counted between two and nine times. The chain joins TRBV6-5 to TRBJ2-7; D gene unclear. Deletions cut 6 bases from V and 3 bases from J, with 12 bases between. Per the germline V gene, CDR1 is MNHEY and CDR2 is SVGAGI. The CDR3 loop spans 13 amino acids. The CDR3 spells CASSPPLDYEQYF. DNA for the CDR3: TGTGCCAGCAGCCCCCCCTTAGACTACGAGCAGTACTTC.

In its sample, this clonotype was seen once. A much bigger clone sits one base away, suggesting this may be a read error. The chain combines TRBV29-1 with TRBJ2-7, with 8 bases lining up with TRBD2. Germline loops: CDR1 SQVTM, CDR2 ANQGSEA. The CDR3 has 16 amino acids. Losses at the gene ends were 4 bases for V and 5 bases for J; bases not matched to a gene: 16. The DNA of the CDR3 is TGCAGCGTTGGACTAAGCGGGGGAGATAATCAGGACGAGCAGTACTTC. Residues: CSVGLSGGDNQDEQYF.

The CDR3, as DNA: TGTGCCAGCAGCTCACAAACGGGGCCCCCCGGGGAAAAACTGTTTTTT. Translation gives CASSSQTGPPGEKLFF. The V call is TRBV7-9, the J call TRBJ1-4; TRBD1 might be the D (5 bases). Deletions cut 4 bases from V and 8 bases from J, with 20 bases between. This CDR3 is 16 amino acids long. Germline V lookup: CDR1 SEHNR, CDR2 FQNEAQ (reference sequence).